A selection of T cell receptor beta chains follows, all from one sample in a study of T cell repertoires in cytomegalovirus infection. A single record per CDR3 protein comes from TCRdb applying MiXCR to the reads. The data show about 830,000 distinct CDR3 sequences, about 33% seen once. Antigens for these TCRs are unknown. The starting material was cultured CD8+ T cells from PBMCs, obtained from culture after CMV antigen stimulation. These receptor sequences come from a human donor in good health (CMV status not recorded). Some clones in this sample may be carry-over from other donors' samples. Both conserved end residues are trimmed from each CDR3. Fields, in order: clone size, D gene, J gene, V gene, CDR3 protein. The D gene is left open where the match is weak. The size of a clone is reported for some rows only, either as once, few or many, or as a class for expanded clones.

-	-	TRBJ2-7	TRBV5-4	ASSRPGGPGKDEQY
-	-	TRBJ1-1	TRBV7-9	ASSLLEHMNTEAF
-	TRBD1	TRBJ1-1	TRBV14	ASSPWRTGGQDTEAF
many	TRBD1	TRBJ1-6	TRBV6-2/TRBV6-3	ASSIGQGGYSPLH
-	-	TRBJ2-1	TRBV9	ASSVNRDVSYNEQF
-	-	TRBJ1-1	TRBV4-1	ASSQEPGQAPTEAF
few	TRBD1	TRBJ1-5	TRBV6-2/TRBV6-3	ASSYPAGGHSNQPQH
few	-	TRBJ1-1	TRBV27	ASSLDGGYTEAF
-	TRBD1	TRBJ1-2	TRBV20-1	SASGTGVFYGYT
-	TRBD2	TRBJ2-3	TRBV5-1	ASRSAGGSPDTQY
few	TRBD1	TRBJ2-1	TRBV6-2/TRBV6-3	ASSPIQGDQEQF
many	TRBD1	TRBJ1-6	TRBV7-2	ASSLTTGGVNSPLH
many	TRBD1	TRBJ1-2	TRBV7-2	ASSLEWDRDYGYT
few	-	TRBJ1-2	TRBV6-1	ASSPSGGDSHGYT
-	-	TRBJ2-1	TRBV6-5	ASSYSNPHLPYNEQF
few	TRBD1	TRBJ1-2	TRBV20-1	SAPGQINYGYT
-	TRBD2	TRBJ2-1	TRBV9	ASTSPGLGVVEQF
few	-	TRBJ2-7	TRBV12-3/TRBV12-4	ASSWTLFSYEQY
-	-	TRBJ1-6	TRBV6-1	ASSGGRVNSPLH
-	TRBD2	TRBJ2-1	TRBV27	ASRPSGGYNEQF
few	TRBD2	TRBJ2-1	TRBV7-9	ASSSLAGVNYNEQF
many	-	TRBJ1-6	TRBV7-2	ASSEDRTGSSPLH
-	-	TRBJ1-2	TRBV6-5	ASSYGTVPSNYGYT
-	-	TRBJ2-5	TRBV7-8	ASSLPWRGGGETQY
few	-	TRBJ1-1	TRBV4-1	ASSQTLPNTEAF